This T cell receptor beta chain was identified in a study of CD8 T cells in ankylosing spondylitis. This clonotype came up many times. The CDR3 is 15 amino acids. V lost 0 bases and J lost 7; bases outside the gene matches: 10. Germline V lookup: CDR1 SGDLS, CDR2 YYNGEE. TCRdb reanalysed the 5' RACE reads using MiXCR and keeps one entry per CDR3 protein. The table records roughly 13,000 distinct CDR3 sequences, approximately 2.5% of them present only once. The chain recombines TRBV9 with TRBJ2-7, with TRBD2 matching 7 bases. This TCR derives from a male donor with ankylosing spondylitis or in good health (not recorded which). Sequenced input: blood, either unsorted or a sorted T cell fraction (not recorded which). The CDR3 bases are TGTGCCAGCAGCGTAGTGGGAGGGGCGCCGGGGGAGCAGTACTTC. Protein sequence: CASSVVGGAPGEQYF.